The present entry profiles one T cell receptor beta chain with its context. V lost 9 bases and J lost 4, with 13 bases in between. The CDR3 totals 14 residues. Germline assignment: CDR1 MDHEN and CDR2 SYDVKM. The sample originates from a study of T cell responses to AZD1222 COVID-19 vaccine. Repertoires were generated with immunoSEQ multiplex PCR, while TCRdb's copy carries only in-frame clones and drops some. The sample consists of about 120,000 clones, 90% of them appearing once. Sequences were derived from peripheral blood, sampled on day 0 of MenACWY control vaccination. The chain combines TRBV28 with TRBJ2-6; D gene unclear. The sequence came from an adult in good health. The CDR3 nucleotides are TGTGCCAGGAAGGAGCTTAGGGGGGCCAACGTCCTGACTTTC. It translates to CARKELRGANVLTF.